This TCR beta chain was identified in a study of T-cell memory formation after mild COVID-19. Study overall: The two donors had largely donor-specific TCR clusters.

The CDR3 covers 18 residues. Germline CDR1 is DFQATT and CDR2 is SNEGSKA (reference sequence). V shed 4 bases, J shed 0 bases, and the junction held 13 bases outside the gene matches. Study observations and caveats: Clones shrinking between day 15 and 85 showed a balanced CD4/CD8 split, and those that grew later tilted toward CD4+. Some SARS-CoV-2-responding clones were already detected in memory before infection.

A note on this clonotype: Its cognate antigen is unknown.

Barcoded TCR alpha and TCR beta cDNA libraries with UMIs came from 5'RACE using constant-segment primers. TCRdb processed the 5' RACE reads anew with MiXCR; each CDR3 protein has one entry. Altogether 430,000 or so distinct CDR3 sequences are present, around 27% being singletons, with the ten largest covering approximately 13%. Sequenced sample: PBMCs or a T cell subset sorted from them (not recorded which). The rearrangement uses TRBV20-1 and TRBJ2-1, with TRBD2 matching 9 bases. The clonotype was recovered from an adult woman who had mild COVID-19 (a few samples of this study predate the infection). Cell type and time point are not known. The CDR3 bases are TGCAGTGCTACCCCGGGACTAGCCGTTACCAGCTCCTACAATGAGCAGTTCTTC. Protein: CSATPGLAVTSSYNEQFF.